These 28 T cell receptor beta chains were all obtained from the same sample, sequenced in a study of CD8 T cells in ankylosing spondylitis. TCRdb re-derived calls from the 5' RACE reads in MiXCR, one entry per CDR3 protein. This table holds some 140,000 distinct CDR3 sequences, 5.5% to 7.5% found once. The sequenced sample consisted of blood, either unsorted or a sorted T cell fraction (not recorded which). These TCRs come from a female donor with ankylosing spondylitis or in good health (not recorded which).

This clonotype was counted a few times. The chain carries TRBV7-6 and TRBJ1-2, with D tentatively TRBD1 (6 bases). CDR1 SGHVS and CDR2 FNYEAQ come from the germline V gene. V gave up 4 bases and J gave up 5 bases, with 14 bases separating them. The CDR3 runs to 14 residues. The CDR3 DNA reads TGTGCCAGCAGCTCTCCAGGGGAGGTATATGGCTACACCTTC. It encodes CASSSPGEVYGYTF. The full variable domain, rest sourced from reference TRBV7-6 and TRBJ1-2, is GAGVSQSPRYKVTKRGQDVALRCDPISGHVSLYWYRQALGQGPEFLTYFNYEAQQDKSGLPNDRFSAERPEGSISTLTIQRTEQRDSAMYRCASSSPGEVYGYTFGSGTRLTVV.

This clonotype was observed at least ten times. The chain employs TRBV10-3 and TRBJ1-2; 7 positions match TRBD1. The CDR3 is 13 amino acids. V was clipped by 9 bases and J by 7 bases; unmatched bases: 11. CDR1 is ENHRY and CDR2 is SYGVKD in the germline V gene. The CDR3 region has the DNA TGTGCCATTGTTTGGGAGGAGGGGGCTGGCTACACCTTC. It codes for CAIVWEEGAGYTF.

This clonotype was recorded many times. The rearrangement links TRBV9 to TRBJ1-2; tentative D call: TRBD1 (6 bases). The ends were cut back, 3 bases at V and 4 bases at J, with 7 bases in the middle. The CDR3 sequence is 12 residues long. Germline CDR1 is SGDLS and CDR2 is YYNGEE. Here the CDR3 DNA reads TGTGCCAGCAGCGAGACAGGCTATGGCTACACCTTC. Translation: CASSETGYGYTF.

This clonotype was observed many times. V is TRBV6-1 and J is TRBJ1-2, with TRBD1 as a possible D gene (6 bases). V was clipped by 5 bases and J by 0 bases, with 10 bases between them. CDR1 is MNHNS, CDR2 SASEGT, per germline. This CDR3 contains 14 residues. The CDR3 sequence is CASSPPGANYGYTF. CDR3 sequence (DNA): TGTGCCAGCAGTCCCCCAGGGGCTAACTATGGCTACACCTTC.

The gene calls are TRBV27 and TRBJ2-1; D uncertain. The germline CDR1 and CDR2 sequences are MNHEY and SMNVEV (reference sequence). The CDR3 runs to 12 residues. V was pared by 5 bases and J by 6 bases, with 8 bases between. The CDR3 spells CASSLTSNEQFF. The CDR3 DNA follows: TGTGCCAGCAGTCTGACAAGCAATGAGCAGTTCTTC.

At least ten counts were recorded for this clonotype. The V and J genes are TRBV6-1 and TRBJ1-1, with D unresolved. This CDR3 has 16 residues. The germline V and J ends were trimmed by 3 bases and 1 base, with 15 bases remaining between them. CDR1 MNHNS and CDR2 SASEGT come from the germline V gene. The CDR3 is CASSESWAGPNTEAFF. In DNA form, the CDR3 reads TGTGCCAGCAGTGAGTCTTGGGCGGGCCCGAACACTGAAGCTTTCTTT.

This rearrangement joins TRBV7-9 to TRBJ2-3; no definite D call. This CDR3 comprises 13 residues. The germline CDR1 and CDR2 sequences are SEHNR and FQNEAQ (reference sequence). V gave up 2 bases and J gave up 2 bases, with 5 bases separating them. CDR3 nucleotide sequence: TGTGCCAGCAGCTTATCTTTCACAGATACGCAGTATTTT. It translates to CASSLSFTDTQYF.

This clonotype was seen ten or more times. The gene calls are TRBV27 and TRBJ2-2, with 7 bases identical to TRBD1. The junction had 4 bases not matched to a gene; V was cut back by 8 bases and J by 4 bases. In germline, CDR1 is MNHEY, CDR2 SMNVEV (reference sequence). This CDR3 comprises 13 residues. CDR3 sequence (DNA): TGTGCCAGCCGACAGGGCTTCACCGGGGAGCTGTTTTTT. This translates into CASRQGFTGELFF.

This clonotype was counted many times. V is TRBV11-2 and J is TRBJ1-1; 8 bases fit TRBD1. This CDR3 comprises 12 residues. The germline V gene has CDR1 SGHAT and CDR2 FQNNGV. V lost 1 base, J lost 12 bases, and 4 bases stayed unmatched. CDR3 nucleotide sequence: TGTGCCAGCAGCTTAGGAACAGGGGGGACTTTCTTT. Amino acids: CASSLGTGGTFF.

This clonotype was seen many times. The CDR3 DNA reads as TGTGCCAGCCGGGTCTTGGGTGAGCAGTTCTTC. Its translation: CASRVLGEQFF. The J gene is TRBJ2-1, the V gene TRBV12-3 or TRBV12-4; D uncertain. Trimming stripped 8 bases from V and 9 bases from J, with 11 bases between. The CDR3 covers 11 residues.

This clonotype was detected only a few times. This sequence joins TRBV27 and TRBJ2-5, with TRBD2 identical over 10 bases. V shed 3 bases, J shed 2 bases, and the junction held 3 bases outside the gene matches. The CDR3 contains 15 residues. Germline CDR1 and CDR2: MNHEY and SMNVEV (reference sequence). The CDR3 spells CASSLVSGGQETQYF. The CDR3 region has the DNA TGTGCCAGCAGTTTGGTTAGCGGGGGGCAAGAGACCCAGTACTTC.

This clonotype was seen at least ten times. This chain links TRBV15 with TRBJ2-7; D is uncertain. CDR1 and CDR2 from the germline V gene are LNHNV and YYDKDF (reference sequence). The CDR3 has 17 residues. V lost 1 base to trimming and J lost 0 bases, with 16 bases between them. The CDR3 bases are TGTGCCACCAGCAGAGTCCCGAGGTTGCCTACCTCCTACGAGCAGTACTTC. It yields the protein CATSRVPRLPTSYEQYF.

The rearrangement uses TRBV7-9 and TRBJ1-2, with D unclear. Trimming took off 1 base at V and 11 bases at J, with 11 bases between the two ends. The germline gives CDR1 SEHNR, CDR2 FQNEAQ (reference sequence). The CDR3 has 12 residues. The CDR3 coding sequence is TGTGCCAGCAGCTTAGATGCAGGCCAATACACCTTC. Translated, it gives CASSLDAGQYTF.

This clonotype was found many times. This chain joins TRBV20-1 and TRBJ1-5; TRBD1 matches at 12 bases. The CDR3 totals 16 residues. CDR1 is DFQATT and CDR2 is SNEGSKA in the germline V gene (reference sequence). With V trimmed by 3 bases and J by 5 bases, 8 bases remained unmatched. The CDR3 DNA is TGCAGTGCTAGTGAACCGGGACAGGGGGCCGATCAGCCCCAGCATTTT. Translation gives CSASEPGQGADQPQHF.

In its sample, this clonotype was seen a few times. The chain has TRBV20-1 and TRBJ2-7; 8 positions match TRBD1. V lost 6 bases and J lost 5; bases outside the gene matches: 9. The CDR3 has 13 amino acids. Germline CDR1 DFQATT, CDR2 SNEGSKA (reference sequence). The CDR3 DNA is TGCAGTGCCACCCGACAGGGGAGGCACGAGCAGTACTTC. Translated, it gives CSATRQGRHEQYF.

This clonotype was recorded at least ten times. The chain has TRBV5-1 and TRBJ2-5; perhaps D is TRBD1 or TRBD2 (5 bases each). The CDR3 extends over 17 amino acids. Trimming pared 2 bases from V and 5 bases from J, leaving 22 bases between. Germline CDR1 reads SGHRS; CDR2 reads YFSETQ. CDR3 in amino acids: CASSFLTGPLKGETQYF. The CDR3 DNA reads TGCGCCAGCAGCTTCCTCACGGGACCGTTAAAAGGGGAGACCCAGTACTTC. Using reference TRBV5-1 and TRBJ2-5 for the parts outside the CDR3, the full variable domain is KAGVTQTPRYLIKTRGQQVTLSCSPISGHRSVSWYQQTPGQGLQFLFEYFSETQRNKGNFPGRFSGRQFSNSRSEMNVSTLELGDSALYLCASSFLTGPLKGETQYFGPGTRLLVL.

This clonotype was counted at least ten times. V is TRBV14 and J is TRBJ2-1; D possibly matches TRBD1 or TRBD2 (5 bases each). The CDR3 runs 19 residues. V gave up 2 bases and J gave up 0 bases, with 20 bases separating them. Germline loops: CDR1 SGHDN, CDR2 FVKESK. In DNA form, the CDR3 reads TGTGCCAGCAGCCAACGGGGCACAACCGGGACCAGCTCCTACAATGAGCAGTTCTTC. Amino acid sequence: CASSQRGTTGTSSYNEQFF.

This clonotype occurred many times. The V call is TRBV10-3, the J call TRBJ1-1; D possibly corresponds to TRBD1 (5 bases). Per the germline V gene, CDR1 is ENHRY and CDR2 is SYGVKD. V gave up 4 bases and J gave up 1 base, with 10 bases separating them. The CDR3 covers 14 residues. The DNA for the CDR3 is TGTGCCATCAGTGGGGTAGGGACGAACACTGAAGCTTTCTTT. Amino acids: CAISGVGTNTEAFF.

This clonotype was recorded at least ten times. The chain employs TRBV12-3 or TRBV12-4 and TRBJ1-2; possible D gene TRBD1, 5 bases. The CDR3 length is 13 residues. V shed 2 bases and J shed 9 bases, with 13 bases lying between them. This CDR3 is CASSLPGAVSYTF. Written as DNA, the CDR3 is TGTGCCAGCAGTTTACCTGGGGCTGTAAGCTACACCTTC.

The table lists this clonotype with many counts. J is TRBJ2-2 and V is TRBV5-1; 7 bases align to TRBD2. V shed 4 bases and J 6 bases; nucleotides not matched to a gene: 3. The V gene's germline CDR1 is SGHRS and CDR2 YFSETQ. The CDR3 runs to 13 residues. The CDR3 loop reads CASSPAGAGELFF. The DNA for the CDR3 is TGCGCCAGCAGCCCGGCGGGGGCCGGGGAGCTGTTTTTT. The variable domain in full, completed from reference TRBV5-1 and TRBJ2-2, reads KAGVTQTPRYLIKTRGQQVTLSCSPISGHRSVSWYQQTPGQGLQFLFEYFSETQRNKGNFPGRFSGRQFSNSRSEMNVSTLELGDSALYLCASSPAGAGELFFGEGSRLTVL.

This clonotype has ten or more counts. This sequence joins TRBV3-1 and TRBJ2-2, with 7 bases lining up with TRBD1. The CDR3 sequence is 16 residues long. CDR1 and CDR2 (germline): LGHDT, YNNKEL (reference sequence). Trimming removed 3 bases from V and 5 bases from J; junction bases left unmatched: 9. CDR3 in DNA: TGTGCCAGCAGCCATACAGGGGCTGAGATGACCGGGGAGCTGTTTTTT. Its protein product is CASSHTGAEMTGELFF.

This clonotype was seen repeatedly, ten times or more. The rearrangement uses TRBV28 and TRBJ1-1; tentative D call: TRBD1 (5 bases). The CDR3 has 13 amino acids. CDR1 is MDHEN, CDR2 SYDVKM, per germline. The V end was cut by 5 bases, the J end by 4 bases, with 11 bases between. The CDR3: CASSLPGRTEAFF. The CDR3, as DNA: TGTGCCAGCAGTCTCCCGGGGCGCACTGAAGCTTTCTTT.

For the CDR3, the DNA is TGTGCCAGCAGTTACTCTTCCGAGACCCAGTACTTC. Translated: CASSYSSETQYF. The rearrangement uses TRBV6-6 and TRBJ2-5, with no clear D. CDR1 is MNHNY and CDR2 is SVGAGI in the germline V gene (reference sequence). The ends were cut back, 0 bases at V and 5 bases at J, with 4 bases in the middle. The length of the CDR3 is 12 residues.

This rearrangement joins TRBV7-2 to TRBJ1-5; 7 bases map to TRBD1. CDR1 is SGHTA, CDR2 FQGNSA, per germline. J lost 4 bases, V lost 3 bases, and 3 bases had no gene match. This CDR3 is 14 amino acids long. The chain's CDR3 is CASSFRDSNQPQHF. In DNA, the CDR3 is TGTGCCAGCAGCTTTCGGGACAGTAATCAGCCCCAGCATTTT.

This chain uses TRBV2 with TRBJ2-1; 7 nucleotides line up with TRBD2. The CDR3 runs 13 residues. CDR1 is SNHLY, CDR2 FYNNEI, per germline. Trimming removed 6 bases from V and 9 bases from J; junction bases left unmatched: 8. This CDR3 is CASRGTGGSEQFF. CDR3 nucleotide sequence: TGTGCCAGCAGAGGGACCGGGGGGAGTGAGCAGTTCTTC.

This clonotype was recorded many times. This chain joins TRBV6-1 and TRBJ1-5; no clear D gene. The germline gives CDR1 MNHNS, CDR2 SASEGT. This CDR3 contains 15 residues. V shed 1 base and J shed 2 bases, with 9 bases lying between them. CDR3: CASSEDPSGNQPQHF. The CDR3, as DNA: TGTGCCAGCAGTGAAGATCCGTCAGGCAATCAGCCCCAGCATTTT.

In DNA, the CDR3 is TGTGCCACACACAGGGTGGGGGGCACTGAAGCTTTCTTT. Encoded protein: CATHRVGGTEAFF. J is TRBJ1-1 and V is TRBV12-3 or TRBV12-4, with TRBD1 as a possible D gene (6 bases). The V end was cut by 10 bases, the J end by 4 bases, with 16 bases between. The CDR3 spans 13 residues.

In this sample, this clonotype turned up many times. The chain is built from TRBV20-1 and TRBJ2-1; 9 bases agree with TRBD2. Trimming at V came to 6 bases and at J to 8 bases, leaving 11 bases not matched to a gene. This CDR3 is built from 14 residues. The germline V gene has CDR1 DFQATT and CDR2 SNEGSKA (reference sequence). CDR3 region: CSASTSGSFDEQFF. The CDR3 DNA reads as TGCAGTGCATCGACTAGCGGCTCGTTCGATGAGCAGTTCTTC.